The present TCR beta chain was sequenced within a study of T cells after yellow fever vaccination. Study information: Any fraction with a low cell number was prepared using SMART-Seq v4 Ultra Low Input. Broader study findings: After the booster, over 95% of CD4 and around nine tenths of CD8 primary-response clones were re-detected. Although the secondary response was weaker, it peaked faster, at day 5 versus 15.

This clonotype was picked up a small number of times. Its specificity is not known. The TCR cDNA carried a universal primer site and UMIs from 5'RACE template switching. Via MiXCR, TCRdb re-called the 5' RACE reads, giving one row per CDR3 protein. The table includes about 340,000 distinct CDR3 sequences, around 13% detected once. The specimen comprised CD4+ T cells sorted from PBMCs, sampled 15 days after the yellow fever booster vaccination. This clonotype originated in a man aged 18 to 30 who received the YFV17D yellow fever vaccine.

CDR3 nucleotide sequence: TGTGCCAGCAGTTTATTGGGGGGCGGGAATCAGCCCCAGCATTTT. Protein sequence: CASSLLGGGNQPQHF. V gene TRBV27 combines with J gene TRBJ1-5; weak D call: TRBD1 (6 bases). This CDR3 region has 15 residues. Looked up from germline, CDR1 is MNHEY and CDR2 is SMNVEV (reference sequence). Trimming took off 1 base at V and 4 bases at J, with 11 bases between the two ends.